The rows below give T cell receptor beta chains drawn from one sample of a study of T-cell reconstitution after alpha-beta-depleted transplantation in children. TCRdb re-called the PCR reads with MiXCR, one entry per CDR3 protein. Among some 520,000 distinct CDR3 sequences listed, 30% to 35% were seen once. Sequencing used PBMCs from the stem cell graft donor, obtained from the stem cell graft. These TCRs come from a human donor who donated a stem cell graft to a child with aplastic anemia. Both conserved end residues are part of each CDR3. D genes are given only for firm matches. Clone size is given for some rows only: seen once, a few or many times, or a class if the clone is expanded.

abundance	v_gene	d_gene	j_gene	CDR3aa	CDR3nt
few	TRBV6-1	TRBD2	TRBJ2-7	CASRKLAGIYEQYF	TGTGCCAGCAGAAAACTAGCGGGAATCTACGAGCAGTACTTC
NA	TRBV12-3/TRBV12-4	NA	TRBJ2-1	CASSPREYGNEQFF	TGTGCCAGCAGTCCCCGGGAGTATGGGAATGAGCAGTTCTTC
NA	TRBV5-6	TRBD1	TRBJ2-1	CASSWAGDRINEQFF	TGTGCCAGCAGCTGGGCCGGGGACAGGATCAATGAGCAGTTCTTC
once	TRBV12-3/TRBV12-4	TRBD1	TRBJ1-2	CASSWDRGGGYTF	TGTGCCAGCAGCTGGGACAGGGGGGGTGGCTACACCTTC
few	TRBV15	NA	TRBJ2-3	CATSRDGETDTQYF	TGTGCCACCAGCAGAGATGGTGAGACAGATACGCAGTATTTT
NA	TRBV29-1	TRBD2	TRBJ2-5	CSVEDWLADQETQYF	TGCAGCGTTGAAGATTGGCTAGCGGATCAAGAGACCCAGTACTTC
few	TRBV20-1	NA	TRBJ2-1	CSARDRNNEQFF	TGCAGTGCTAGAGACAGAAACAATGAGCAGTTCTTC
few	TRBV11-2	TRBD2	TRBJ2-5	CASSLAGGAVKTQYF	TGTGCCAGCAGCTTAGCGGGAGGAGCGGTAAAGACCCAGTACTTC
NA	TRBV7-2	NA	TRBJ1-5	CASSLVGGQLGQPQHF	TGTGCCAGCAGCTTAGTGGGGGGGCAGTTAGGTCAGCCCCAGCATTTT
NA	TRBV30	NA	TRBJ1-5	CAWSVQTNQPQHF	TGTGCCTGGAGTGTACAGACCAATCAGCCCCAGCATTTT
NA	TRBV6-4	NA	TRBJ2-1	CASSDNRVGSYNEQFF	TGTGCCAGCAGTGACAACAGGGTGGGCTCCTACAATGAGCAGTTCTTC
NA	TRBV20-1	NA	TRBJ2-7	CSARKVGGEQYF	TGCAGTGCTAGGAAGGTAGGGGGCGAGCAGTACTTC
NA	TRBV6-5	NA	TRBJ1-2	CASSYSFGGGYGYTF	TGTGCCAGCAGTTACTCGTTTGGTGGGGGCTATGGCTACACCTTC
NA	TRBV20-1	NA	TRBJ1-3	CSAKPASSGNTIYF	TGCAGTGCTAAGCCCGCAAGCTCTGGAAACACCATATATTTT
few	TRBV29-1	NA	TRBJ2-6	CSVGFSGANVLTF	TGCAGCGTGGGTTTCTCTGGGGCCAACGTCCTGACTTTC
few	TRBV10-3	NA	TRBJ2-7	CAISARTYEQYF	TGTGCCATCTCCGCCCGAACCTACGAGCAGTACTTC
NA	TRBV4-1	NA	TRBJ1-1	CASSQESGVLGEAFF	TGCGCCAGCAGCCAAGAATCCGGGGTTCTAGGTGAAGCTTTCTTT
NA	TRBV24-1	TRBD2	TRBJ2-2	CATRGTSGTGELFF	TGTGCCACCAGAGGGACTAGCGGTACCGGGGAGCTGTTTTTT
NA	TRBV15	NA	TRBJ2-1	CATSRDRRGPAGEQFF	TGTGCCACCAGCAGAGATCGAAGGGGCCCTGCGGGTGAGCAGTTCTTC
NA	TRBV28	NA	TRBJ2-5	CASITGPAYQETQYF	TGTGCCAGCATCACAGGACCCGCGTACCAAGAGACCCAGTACTTC
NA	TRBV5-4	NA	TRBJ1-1	CASSIRTANTEAFF	TGTGCCAGCAGCATCAGGACCGCGAACACTGAAGCTTTCTTT
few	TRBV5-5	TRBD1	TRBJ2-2	CASSSRTGLNTGELFF	TGTGCCAGCAGCTCAAGGACAGGCTTGAACACCGGGGAGCTGTTTTTT
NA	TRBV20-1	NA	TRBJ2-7	CSAPDRAYEQYF	TGCAGTGCCCCCGACAGAGCCTACGAGCAGTACTTC
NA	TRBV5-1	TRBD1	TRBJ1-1	CASSLEKRGRGYTEAFF	TGCGCCAGCAGCTTGGAGAAAAGGGGGCGCGGTTACACTGAAGCTTTCTTT
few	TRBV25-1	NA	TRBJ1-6	CASSEFGRDSPLHF	TGTGCCAGCAGTGAATTCGGACGGGACTCACCCCTCCACTTT
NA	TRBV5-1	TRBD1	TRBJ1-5	CASSVGQGQPQHF	TGCGCCAGCAGCGTCGGACAGGGCCAGCCCCAGCATTTT
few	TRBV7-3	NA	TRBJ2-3	CASSSYEQTDTQYF	TGTGCCAGCAGCTCGTACGAACAGACAGATACGCAGTATTTT
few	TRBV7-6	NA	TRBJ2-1	CASSPQVVSTNEQFF	TGTGCCAGCAGCCCCCAGGTCGTAAGCACCAATGAGCAGTTCTTC
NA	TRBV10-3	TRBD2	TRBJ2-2	CAISVGGVNTGELFF	TGTGCCATCAGTGTCGGGGGGGTCAACACCGGGGAGCTGTTTTTT
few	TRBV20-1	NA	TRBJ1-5	CSARVFTSNQPQHF	TGCAGTGCTAGAGTTTTCACTAGCAATCAGCCCCAGCATTTT
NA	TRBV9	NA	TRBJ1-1	CASSPSRLPLGNTEAFF	TGTGCCAGCAGCCCCTCCAGACTCCCCCTCGGGAACACTGAAGCTTTCTTT
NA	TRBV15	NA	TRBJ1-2	CATSRDPTRGGGYTF	TGTGCCACCAGCAGAGATCCCACCAGGGGCGGTGGCTACACCTTC
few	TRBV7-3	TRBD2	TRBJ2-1	CASSLRSGETSGGTRYNEQFF	TGTGCCAGCAGCTTAAGGTCGGGGGAGACTAGCGGGGGAACCCGTTACAATGAGCAGTTCTTC
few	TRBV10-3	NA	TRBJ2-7	CAIRKELGLGTTYEQYF	TGTGCCATCAGGAAGGAACTTGGTCTAGGGACCACCTACGAGCAGTACTTC
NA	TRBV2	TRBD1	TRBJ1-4	CAGREQGAANEKLFF	TGTGCCGGCAGAGAACAGGGGGCGGCTAATGAAAAACTGTTTTTT
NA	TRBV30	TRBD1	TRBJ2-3	CAWSSTGGFSDTQYF	TGTGCCTGGAGCTCCACAGGGGGCTTCTCGGATACGCAGTATTTT